The 29 T cell receptor beta chains reported below all come from one sample, sequenced in a study of metastatic and nonmetastatic thyroid tumors. No patient had received any treatment before thyroid surgery. TCRdb reanalyzed the PCR reads via MiXCR. The table lists 4,500 or so clones, 15% to 20% of them singletons. Sequencing was performed on adjacent normal tissue. These receptors originate from a male donor with papillary thyroid cancer or a benign thyroid nodule (not recorded which). Some clones in this sample may be carry-over from other donors' samples.

In this sample, this clone is medium-sized. The chain employs TRBV3-1 and TRBJ1-2; tentatively, D is TRBD1 (5 bases). The V gene's germline CDR1 is LGHDT and CDR2 YNNKEL (reference sequence). The CDR3 sequence is 16 residues long. The ends were cut back, 5 bases at V and 4 bases at J, with 20 bases in the middle. DNA of the CDR3: TGTGCCAGCAGCTCAGAGGGGACGACCACAGGCTATGGCTACACCTTC. Its translation: CASSSEGTTTGYGYTF. The full variable domain, rest sourced from reference TRBV3-1 and TRBJ1-2, is DTAVSQTPKYLVTQMGNDKSIKCEQNLGHDTMYWYKQDSKKFLKIMFSYNNKELIINETVPNRFSPKSPDKAHLNLHINSLELGDSAVYFCASSSEGTTTGYGYTFGSGTRLTVV.

By proportion, this clone is medium-sized. J is TRBJ2-5 and V is TRBV9; the match to TRBD2 covers 14 bases. The ends lost 2 bases at V and 2 bases at J; junction bases unmatched: 5. CDR3 size: 17 residues. Per germline, CDR1 SGDLS and CDR2 YYNGEE. DNA for the CDR3: TGTGCCAGCAGCGTCGGGACTAGCGGGGGTTTACAAGAGACCCAGTACTTC. Protein sequence: CASSVGTSGGLQETQYF.

This clone was counted many times. CDR3 residues: CSARDPRTVGNQPQHF. The CDR3 coding sequence is TGCAGTGCTAGAGATCCCCGGACGGTAGGCAATCAGCCCCAGCATTTT. V and J are TRBV20-1 and TRBJ1-5; no clear D gene. V dropped 0 bases and J dropped 2 bases, with 14 bases sitting between them. The CDR3 runs to 16 residues. The germline V gene has CDR1 DFQATT and CDR2 SNEGSKA (reference sequence).

This clone is labeled as medium-sized (0.01 to 0.1%). The CDR3 region is CSASLNTEAFF. DNA of the CDR3: TGCAGTGCTAGTTTGAACACTGAAGCTTTCTTT. V usage is TRBV20-1 and J usage is TRBJ1-1; D remains unclear. The germline V and J ends were trimmed by 3 bases and 0 bases, with 2 bases remaining between them. The CDR3 is 11 amino acids. The germline V gene encodes CDR1 DFQATT and CDR2 SNEGSKA (reference sequence).

This sequence joins TRBV5-4 and TRBJ1-6; 9 bases fit TRBD1. Germline trimming cut 1 base from V and 7 bases from J; bases unmatched to any gene: 9. The CDR3 has 17 residues. Looked up from germline, CDR1 is SGHNT and CDR2 is YYREEE (reference sequence). CDR3 coding DNA: TGTGCCAGCAGCTTGCCCCGCACAGGGGGCTCCAATTCACCCCTCCACTTT. Its protein is CASSLPRTGGSNSPLHF.

J is TRBJ1-1 and V is TRBV5-1; the D is unclear. The CDR3 loop spans 15 amino acids. Per germline, CDR1 SGHRS and CDR2 YFSETQ. V was clipped by 0 bases and J by 0 bases, with 9 bases between them. This CDR3 is CASSLVAGMNTEAFF. In DNA form, the CDR3 reads TGCGCCAGCAGCTTGGTGGCGGGGATGAACACTGAAGCTTTCTTT.

V usage is TRBV20-1 and J usage is TRBJ1-2, with a possible D match to TRBD1 (6 bases). V lost 2 bases to trimming and J lost 7 bases, with 14 bases between them. Germline CDR1 and CDR2: DFQATT and SNEGSKA (reference sequence). The CDR3 consists of 13 residues. The DNA of the CDR3 is TGCAGTGCTAGATTTCAGGGGCTCGGTGGCTACACCTTC. Translation gives CSARFQGLGGYTF.

The rearrangement joins TRBV4-3 to TRBJ2-1, with no clear D. Germline values: CDR1 LGHNA, CDR2 YSLEER. The germline V and J ends were trimmed by 1 base and 5 bases, with 12 bases remaining between them. The CDR3 is 15 amino acids. The CDR3 here is CASSQGLPRHNEQFF. CDR3 nucleotides: TGCGCCAGCAGCCAAGGGCTTCCGAGGCACAATGAGCAGTTCTTC.

J is TRBJ2-1 and V is TRBV28; D is perhaps TRBD1 (5 bases). Looked up from germline, CDR1 is MDHEN and CDR2 is SYDVKM. This CDR3 contains 15 residues. The V end was cut by 6 bases, the J end by 5 bases, with 17 bases between. The DNA of the CDR3 is TGTGCCAGCAGACTGGGGCTAGTAGGCCACAATGAGCAGTTCTTC. This encodes CASRLGLVGHNEQFF.

This clone was seen at least ten times. The sample holds other DNA sequences that translate to the same CDR3. V is TRBV6-2 or TRBV6-3 and J is TRBJ2-7, with D perhaps matching TRBD1 (6 bases). This CDR3 has 13 amino acids. Per the germline V gene, CDR1 is MNHEY and CDR2 is SVGEGT. Between the trimmed V and J ends, which lost 2 bases and 3 bases, there was a span of 8 bases. The CDR3 sequence: CASSYGQIYEQYF. Written as DNA, the CDR3 is TGTGCCAGCAGTTACGGACAGATCTACGAGCAGTACTTC.

This clone was counted many times. J is TRBJ1-1 and V is TRBV4-2, with 8 bases fitting TRBD1. The V gene end was trimmed by 4 bases and the J gene end by 5 bases; junction bases not matched to a gene: 9. The CDR3 is 15 residues long. Germline V lookup: CDR1 LGHNA, CDR2 YNFKEQ. The CDR3 DNA follows: TGTGCCAGCAGCCGGGGACAGGAGAGAATAACTGAAGCTTTCTTT. Translated, it gives CASSRGQERITEAFF.

About this clone: The conserved final phenylalanine or tryptophan is absent from the CDR3, which likely points to a read error. Because the CDR3's place on the DNA is in doubt, the DNA is left out and the CDR3 is given as listed by TCRdb. This rearrangement joins TRBV14 to TRBJ2-4; TRBD1, as called in the table, went unchecked against the DNA. CDR1 and CDR2 (germline): SGHDN, FVKESK. Inclusive of both ends, the CDR3 amounts to 9 amino acids. The CDR3 region is CASSQNRGR.

The rearrangement links TRBV11-2 to TRBJ1-4; possibly TRBD1 for D (6 bases). V was clipped by 5 bases and J by 10 bases, with 8 bases between them. The CDR3 runs to 11 residues. The germline gives CDR1 SGHAT, CDR2 FQNNGV. The CDR3: CASSPDRKLFF. Written as DNA, the CDR3 is TGTGCCAGCAGCCCGGACAGAAAACTGTTTTTT.

This clone was seen repeatedly, ten times or more. One end of the junction is discordant with germline, which a read error may explain. The V gene is TRBV7-9, the J gene TRBJ1-1; TRBD1 might be the D (6 bases). Germline values: CDR1 SEHNR, CDR2 FQNEAQ (reference sequence). There are 14 residues in the CDR3. CDR3 sequence: CASGFHRDNTEAFF. The CDR3 DNA sequence: TGTGCCAGCGGCTTCCATCGGGACAACACTGAAGCCTTCTTT. The complete variable domain, with remaining parts taken from reference TRBV7-9 and TRBJ1-1, reads DTGVSQNPRHKITKRGQNVTFRCDPISEHNRLYWYRQTLGQGPEFLTYFQNEAQLEKSRLLSDRFSAERPKGSFSTLEIQRTEQGDSAMYLCASGFHRDNTEAFFGQGTRLTVV.

The chain carries TRBV6-1 and TRBJ2-1, with 13 positions matching TRBD2. Germline CDR1 is MNHNS and CDR2 is SASEGT. V lost 7 bases and J lost 7; bases outside the gene matches: 7. The CDR3 totals 15 residues. The CDR3 sequence: CASTAPGLAGNEQFF. The CDR3 DNA is TGTGCCAGCACCGCCCCGGGACTAGCGGGGAATGAGCAGTTCTTC.

This clone is labeled as medium-sized. This chain connects TRBV11-3 to TRBJ2-5; 9 bases map to TRBD2. After removal of 0 bases from V and 2 bases from J, the junction contained 7 bases not matched to a gene. Germline CDR1 is SGHNT and CDR2 is YENEEA. This CDR3 has 17 residues. The CDR3 sequence: CASSLDGAGGQQETQYF. The CDR3 nucleotides read TGTGCCAGCAGCTTAGATGGGGCGGGGGGGCAACAAGAGACCCAGTACTTC.

The rearrangement joins TRBV28 to TRBJ2-6; either TRBD1 or TRBD2 may supply D (5 bases each). CDR3 length: 17 amino acids. Germline V gives CDR1 MDHEN, CDR2 SYDVKM. V was shortened by 6 bases and J by 0 bases, with 15 bases between the two germline ends. The CDR3 region is CASRPWGEGSGANVLTF. The DNA for the CDR3 is TGTGCCAGCAGGCCGTGGGGCGAGGGCTCTGGGGCCAACGTCCTGACTTTC.

This CDR3 reads CASSLSPRWLVLTSTDTQYF. In DNA, the CDR3 is TGTGCCAGCAGTTTAAGCCCTCGGTGGTTGGTGTTAACTAGCACAGATACGCAGTATTTT. The chain links TRBV28 to TRBJ2-3; D is unclear. The CDR3 spans 20 residues. CDR1 is MDHEN, CDR2 SYDVKM, per germline. The V and J ends lost 2 bases and 0 bases respectively, with 24 bases between them. The full variable domain, in which reference TRBV28 and TRBJ2-3 provide the parts outside the CDR3, is DVKVTQSSRYLVKRTGEKVFLECVQDMDHENMFWYRQDPGLGLRLIYFSYDVKMKEKGDIPEGYSVSREKKERFSLILESASTNQTSMYLCASSLSPRWLVLTSTDTQYFGPGTRLTVL.

V gene TRBV20-1 combines with J gene TRBJ2-3; tentative D call: TRBD1 (6 bases). CDR1 is DFQATT, CDR2 SNEGSKA, per germline (reference sequence). CDR3 length: 15 amino acids. The V and J ends lost 5 bases and 3 bases respectively, with 18 bases between them. DNA for the CDR3: TGCAGTGCTGCTGGGGGCTCGATCAGGACAGATACGCAGTATTTT. It is translated as CSAAGGSIRTDTQYF.

The table lists this clone with a few counts. Other DNA sequences in the same sample also yield this CDR3. J is TRBJ2-2 and V is TRBV11-2; D is undetermined. The length of the CDR3 is 13 residues. The germline V and J ends were trimmed by 1 base and 6 bases, with 6 bases remaining between them. CDR1 and CDR2 from the germline V gene are SGHAT and FQNNGV. The CDR3, as DNA: TGTGCCAGCAGCTTAGCTTGGTCCGGGGAGCTGTTTTTT. Its protein is CASSLAWSGELFF.

This clone is judged large. The rearrangement joins TRBV2 to TRBJ1-3, with D hard to call. CDR3 length: 14 residues. V was cut by 4 bases and J by 0 bases, with 7 bases left in between. Germline values: CDR1 SNHLY, CDR2 FYNNEI. The CDR3 protein is CASSAGPSGNTIYF. CDR3 sequence (DNA): TGTGCCAGCAGTGCCGGGCCCTCTGGAAACACCATATATTTT.

In its sample, this clone ranks as medium-sized (0.01 to 0.1%). The V gene is TRBV20-1, the J gene TRBJ1-2, with D perhaps matching TRBD1 (5 bases). The CDR3 has 15 amino acids. V lost 5 bases and J 0 bases, leaving 16 bases between the germline ends. CDR1 and CDR2 from the germline V gene are DFQATT and SNEGSKA (reference sequence). The CDR3 here is CSASPGGAANYGYTF. The CDR3 nucleotides read TGCAGTGCTTCCCCGGGAGGGGCCGCTAACTATGGCTACACCTTC.

On this clone: This sequence may be a read error, since a much larger clone differs from it by one base. The V call is TRBV12-3 or TRBV12-4, the J call TRBJ1-1, with 7 positions matching TRBD1. CDR3 length equals 14 residues. The CDR3 DNA reads TGTGCCAGCAGTTACGGACAGGTGAACGCTGAAGCTTTCTTT. It is translated as CASSYGQVNAEAFF.

This clone counts as medium-sized. V gene TRBV6-1 combines with J gene TRBJ1-2; the D is unclear. Trimming took off 5 bases at V and 3 bases at J, with 10 bases between the two ends. This CDR3 has 13 amino acids. CDR1 is MNHNS, CDR2 SASEGT, per germline. CDR3 DNA: TGTGCCAGCAGTTTGACGTACTACTATGGCTACACCTTC. As protein: CASSLTYYYGYTF.

Judged by abundance, this clone is medium-sized (0.01 to 0.1%). This chain connects TRBV6-1 to TRBJ2-3; 15 bases match TRBD2. The CDR3 sequence is 16 residues long. Per the germline V gene, CDR1 is MNHNS and CDR2 is SASEGT. The ends lost 1 base at V and 4 bases at J; junction bases unmatched: 0. The CDR3 spells CASSEGTSGGADTQYF. The CDR3 region has the DNA TGTGCCAGCAGTGAAGGGACTAGCGGGGGGGCAGATACGCAGTATTTT.

This clone was observed many times. V gene TRBV9 combines with J gene TRBJ1-1; TRBD1 might be the D (6 bases). V lost 0 bases and J 4 bases, leaving 19 bases between the germline ends. The CDR3 spans 17 residues. Germline loops: CDR1 SGDLS, CDR2 YYNGEE. The CDR3 here is CASSVEGIRGGGTEAFF. Here the CDR3 DNA reads TGTGCCAGCAGCGTAGAGGGAATTCGGGGGGGCGGCACTGAAGCTTTCTTT.

This clone was counted at least ten times. The same CDR3 is also encoded by other DNA sequences in this sample. The chain uses TRBV3-1 and TRBJ1-1; D gene unclear. There are 14 residues in the CDR3. Germline CDR1 reads LGHDT; CDR2 reads YNNKEL (reference sequence). The ends were cut back, 0 bases at V and 10 bases at J, with 15 bases in the middle. This CDR3 is CASSQDRTALRAFF. The DNA for the CDR3 is TGTGCCAGCAGCCAAGATAGGACGGCCCTTCGAGCTTTCTTT.

With regard to this clone: The sample carries other DNA sequences with the same CDR3. The rearrangement uses TRBV6-1 and TRBJ2-1; D not certain. V was cut by 6 bases and J by 6 bases, with 15 bases left in between. The CDR3 extends over 14 amino acids. Germline CDR1 is MNHNS and CDR2 is SASEGT. The CDR3 DNA reads TGTGCCAGCAGCCCACGTTTTTCCCCCAATGAGCAGTTCTTC. Translation gives CASSPRFSPNEQFF.

The rearrangement joins TRBV4-1 to TRBJ2-3; D tentatively reads TRBD1 or TRBD2 (6 bases each). Germline V lookup: CDR1 MGHRA, CDR2 YSYEKL. The CDR3 consists of 16 residues. Trimming took 1 base from V and 5 from J, leaving 16 bases between them. In DNA, the CDR3 is TGCGCCAGCAGCCAAGGGGGACTCAGAGGGGGAGATACGCAGTATTTT. This translates into CASSQGGLRGGDTQYF.